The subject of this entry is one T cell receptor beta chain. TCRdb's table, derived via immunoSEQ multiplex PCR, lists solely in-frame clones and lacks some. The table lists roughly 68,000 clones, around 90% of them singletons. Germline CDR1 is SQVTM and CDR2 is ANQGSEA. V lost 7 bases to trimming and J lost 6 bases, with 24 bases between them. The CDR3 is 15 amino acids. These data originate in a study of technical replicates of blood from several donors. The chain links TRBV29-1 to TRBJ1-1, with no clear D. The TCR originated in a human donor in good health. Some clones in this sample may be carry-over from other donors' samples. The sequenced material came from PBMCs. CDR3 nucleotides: TGCAGCGCTATTTACTCCGACACGGGGTTGGCTGAAGCTTTCTTT. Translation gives CSAIYSDTGLAEAFF.